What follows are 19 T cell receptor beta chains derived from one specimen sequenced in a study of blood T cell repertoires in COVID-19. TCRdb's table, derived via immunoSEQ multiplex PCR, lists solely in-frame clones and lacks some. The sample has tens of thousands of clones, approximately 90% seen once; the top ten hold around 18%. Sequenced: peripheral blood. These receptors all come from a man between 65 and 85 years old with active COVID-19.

The CDR3 region is CASSRERVTDTQYF. CDR3 DNA sequence: TGTGCCAGCTCCCGGGAACGAGTGACAGATACGCAGTATTTT. The chain recombines TRBV18 with TRBJ2-3; a weak D match, TRBD2 (5 bases). Germline CDR1 KGHSH, CDR2 LQKENI. CDR3 length: 14 amino acids. The V gene lost 6 bases and the J gene lost 3 bases, with 13 bases spanning the gap.

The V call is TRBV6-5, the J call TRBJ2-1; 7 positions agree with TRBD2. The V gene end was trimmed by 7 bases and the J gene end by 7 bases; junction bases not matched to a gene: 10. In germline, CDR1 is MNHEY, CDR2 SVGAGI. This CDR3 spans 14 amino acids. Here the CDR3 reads CASIWEGKGNEQFF. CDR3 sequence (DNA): TGTGCCAGCATATGGGAGGGGAAAGGGAATGAGCAGTTCTTC.

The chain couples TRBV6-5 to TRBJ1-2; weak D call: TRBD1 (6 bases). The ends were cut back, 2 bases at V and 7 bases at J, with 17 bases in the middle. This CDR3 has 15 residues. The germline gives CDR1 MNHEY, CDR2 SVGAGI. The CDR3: CASSYDSPGVSGYTF. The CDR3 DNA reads TGTGCCAGCAGTTACGACTCTCCAGGGGTCAGTGGCTACACCTTC.

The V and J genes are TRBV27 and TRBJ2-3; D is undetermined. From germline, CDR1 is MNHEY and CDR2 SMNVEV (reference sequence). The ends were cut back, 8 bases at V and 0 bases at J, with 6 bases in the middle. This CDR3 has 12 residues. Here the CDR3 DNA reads TGTGCCAGCCATACTAGCACAGATACGCAGTATTTT. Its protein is CASHTSTDTQYF.

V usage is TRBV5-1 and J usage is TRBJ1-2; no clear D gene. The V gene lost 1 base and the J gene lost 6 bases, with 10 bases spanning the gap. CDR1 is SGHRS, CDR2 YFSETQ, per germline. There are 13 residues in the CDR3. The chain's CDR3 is CASSLRGYDGYTF. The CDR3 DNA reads TGCGCCAGCAGCTTGCGAGGGTACGATGGCTACACCTTC.

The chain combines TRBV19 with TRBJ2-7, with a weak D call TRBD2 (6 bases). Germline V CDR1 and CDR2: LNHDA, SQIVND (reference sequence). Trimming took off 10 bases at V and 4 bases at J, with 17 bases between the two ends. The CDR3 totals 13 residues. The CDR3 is CATRTDGGYEQYF. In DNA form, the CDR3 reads TGTGCCACCCGGACGGACGGGGGTTACGAGCAGTACTTC.

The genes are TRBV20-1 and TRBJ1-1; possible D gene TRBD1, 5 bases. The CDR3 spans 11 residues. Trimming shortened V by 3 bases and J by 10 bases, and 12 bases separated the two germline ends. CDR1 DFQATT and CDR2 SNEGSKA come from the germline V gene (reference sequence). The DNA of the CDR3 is TGCAGTGCTAGGGGGGGGGATGCAGCTTTCTTT. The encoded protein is CSARGGDAAFF.

CDR3 sequence (DNA): TGTGCCTGGAGTTCCCGCAGGTCGGGGGCCAACGTCCTGACTTTC. Protein sequence: CAWSSRRSGANVLTF. The chain combines TRBV30 with TRBJ2-6; D is uncertain. This CDR3 has 15 residues. CDR1 is GTSNPN and CDR2 is SVGIG in the germline V gene (reference sequence). The V end lost 2 bases, the J end lost 4 bases, and 12 bases lay between the germline ends. Full variable domain (missing parts from reference TRBV30 and TRBJ2-6): SQTIHQWPATLVQPVGSPLSLECTVEGTSNPNLYWYRQAAGRGLQLLFYSVGIGQISSEVPQNLSASRPQDRQFILSSKKLLLSDSGFYLCAWSSRRSGANVLTFGAGSRLTVL.

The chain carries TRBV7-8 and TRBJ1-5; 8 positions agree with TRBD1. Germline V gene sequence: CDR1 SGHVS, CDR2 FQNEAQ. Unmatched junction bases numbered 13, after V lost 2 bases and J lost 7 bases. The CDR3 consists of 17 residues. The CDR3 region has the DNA TGTGCCAGCAGCTTATCAGCGTTAGGACAGGGAGGCCAGCCCCAGCATTTT. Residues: CASSLSALGQGGQPQHF.

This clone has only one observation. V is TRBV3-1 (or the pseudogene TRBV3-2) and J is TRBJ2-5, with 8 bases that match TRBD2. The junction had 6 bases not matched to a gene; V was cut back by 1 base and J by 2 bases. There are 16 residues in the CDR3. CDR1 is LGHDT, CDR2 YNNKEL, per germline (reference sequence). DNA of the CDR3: TGTGCCAGCAGCCAAGGTCGCCAGCGGGGGCAAGAGACCCAGTACTTC. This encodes CASSQGRQRGQETQYF.

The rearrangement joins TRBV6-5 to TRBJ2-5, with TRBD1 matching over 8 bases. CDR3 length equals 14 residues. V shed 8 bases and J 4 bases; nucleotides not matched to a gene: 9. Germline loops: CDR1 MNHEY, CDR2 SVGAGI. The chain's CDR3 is CASGRTGLGETQYF. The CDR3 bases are TGTGCCAGCGGGAGGACAGGGCTCGGAGAGACCCAGTACTTC.

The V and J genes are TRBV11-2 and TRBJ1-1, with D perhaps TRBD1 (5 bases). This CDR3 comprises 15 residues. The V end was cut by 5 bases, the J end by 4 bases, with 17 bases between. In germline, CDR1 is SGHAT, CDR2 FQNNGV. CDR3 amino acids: CASSPPWGGPTEAFF. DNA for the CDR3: TGTGCCAGCAGCCCTCCTTGGGGGGGTCCCACTGAAGCTTTCTTT.

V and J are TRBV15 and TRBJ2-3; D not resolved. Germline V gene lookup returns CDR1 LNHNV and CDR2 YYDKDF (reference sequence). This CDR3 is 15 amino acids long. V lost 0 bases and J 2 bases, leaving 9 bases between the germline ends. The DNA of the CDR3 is TGTGCCACCAGCAGAGACCCCGAGCACACAGATACGCAGTATTTT. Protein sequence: CATSRDPEHTDTQYF.

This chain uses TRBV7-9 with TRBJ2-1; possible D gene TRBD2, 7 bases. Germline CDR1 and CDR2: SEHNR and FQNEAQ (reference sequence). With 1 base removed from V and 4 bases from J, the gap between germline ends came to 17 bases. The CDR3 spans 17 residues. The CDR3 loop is CASSLGGGLARYNEQFF. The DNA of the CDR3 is TGTGCCAGCAGCTTAGGGGGGGGGCTAGCCCGGTACAATGAGCAGTTCTTC.

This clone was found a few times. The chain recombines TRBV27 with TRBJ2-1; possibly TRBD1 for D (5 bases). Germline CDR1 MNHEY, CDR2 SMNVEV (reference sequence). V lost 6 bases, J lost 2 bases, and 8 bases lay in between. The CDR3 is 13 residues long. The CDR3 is CASSRVAYNEQFF. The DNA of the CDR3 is TGTGCCAGCAGCAGGGTTGCCTACAATGAGCAGTTCTTC.

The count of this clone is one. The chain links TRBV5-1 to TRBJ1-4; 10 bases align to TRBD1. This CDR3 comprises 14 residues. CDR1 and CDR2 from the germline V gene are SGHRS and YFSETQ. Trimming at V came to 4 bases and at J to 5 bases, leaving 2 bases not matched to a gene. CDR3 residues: CASSTGQGNEKLFF. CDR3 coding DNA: TGCGCCAGCAGCACGGGACAGGGGAATGAAAAACTGTTTTTT.

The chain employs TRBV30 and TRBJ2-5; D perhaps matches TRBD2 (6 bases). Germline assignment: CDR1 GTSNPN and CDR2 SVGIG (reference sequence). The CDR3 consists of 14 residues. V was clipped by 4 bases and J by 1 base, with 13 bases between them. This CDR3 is CAWTSGVGQETQYF. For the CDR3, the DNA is TGTGCCTGGACATCGGGAGTGGGCCAAGAGACCCAGTACTTC.

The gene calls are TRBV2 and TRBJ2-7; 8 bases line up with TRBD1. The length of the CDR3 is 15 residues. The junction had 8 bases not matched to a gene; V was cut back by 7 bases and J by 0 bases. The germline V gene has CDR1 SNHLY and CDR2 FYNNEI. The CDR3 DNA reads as TGTGCCAGCATGATGGACAGGGCTGCCTCCTACGAGCAGTACTTC. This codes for CASMMDRAASYEQYF. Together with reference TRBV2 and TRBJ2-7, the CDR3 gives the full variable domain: EPEVTQTPSHQVTQMGQEVILRCVPISNHLYFYWYRQILGQKVEFLVSFYNNEISEKSEIFDDQFSVERPDGSNFTLKIRSTKLEDSAMYFCASMMDRAASYEQYFGPGTRLTVT.

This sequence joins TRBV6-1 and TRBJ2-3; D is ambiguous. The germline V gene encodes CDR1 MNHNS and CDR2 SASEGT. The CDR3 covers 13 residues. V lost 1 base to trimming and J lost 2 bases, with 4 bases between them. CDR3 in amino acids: CASSEVATDTQYF. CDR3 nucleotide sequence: TGTGCCAGCAGTGAAGTGGCCACAGATACGCAGTATTTT.